This TCR beta chain emerged from a study of blood T cell repertoires in COVID-19. Living in under 30 US areas, the participants were between about 18 and 100 years of age. V gave up 3 bases and J gave up 6 bases; unmatched junction bases: 8. The germline gives CDR1 DFQATT, CDR2 SNEGSKA (reference sequence). The CDR3 is 14 residues long. Source study methods: Reference gene primer amplification yielded estimated nucleated cell counts. The protocol was immunoSEQ multiplex PCR, while the TCRdb copy is restricted to in-frame clones and leaves out a portion. V and J calls and clone size are as listed in that table; D and trimming were resolved from the DNA. The data show over 250,000 clones, roughly 90% seen once.

This chain connects TRBV20-1 to TRBJ2-3; the match to TRBD2 covers 8 bases. The sample taken for sequencing was PBMCs or T cells enriched from blood (not recorded which). The receptor was derived from a woman between 45 and 60 years old who had recovered from COVID-19. The CDR3 loop reads CSASRYGRADTQYF. In nucleotides, the CDR3 is TGCAGTGCTAGTAGGTACGGGAGGGCCGATACGCAGTATTTT.